The T cell receptor (beta chain) described here comes from a study of CD8+CD57+ T cells in acquired aplastic anemia (dated by TCRdb to the late 2010s). Some background on the complete study: A mean of around 3.3 ug of DNA, ranging from about 0.19 to 27.4 ug, was extracted from sorted CD4+ and CD8+ cells. CD8+CD57+ expansion was defined as a frequency above the mean frequency observed in healthy subjects.

Expansion of CD8+CD57+ cells had been shown by flow cytometry in the patients chosen for sequencing. Every patient had severe acquired aplastic anemia, diagnosed using the International Study of Aplastic Anemia and Agranulocytosis and Camitta criteria. Patients had received no therapy at the time of blood sampling. In the study, sorted CD4+ and CD8+ blood T cells from patients with severe aplastic anemia and from healthy subjects underwent deep sequencing of TCR repertoires. Patients were enrolled under clinicaltrials.gov protocols 00001620, 01623167, 00001397, 00071045, 00081523 and 00961064 in the USA. Ficoll-Paque density gradient centrifugation was used to isolate peripheral blood mononuclear cells. Before DNA was extracted, CD4+ and CD8+ T cells were sorted using either FACS or magnetic beads. TCR beta VDJ combination and CDR3 sequence profiling used genomic DNA as the template. TCR repertoire sequencing was run on an Illumina HiSeq 2000. The original methods were these. TRBV/TRBJ rearrangement plots, CDR3 size and DJ length profiles, and Simpson's diversity index were used to evaluate the repertoires. Whichever DNA sequence was most abundant in the deep sequencing data was defined as the immunodominant clone. CDR3 amino acid sequences were screened for sharing across subjects and compared with published repertoires and the VDJdb database. TCRdb's own reprocessing of the public reads used fastp at Q25 and MiXCR and kept productive beta chains. Entries that share a CDR3 protein sequence are merged under the most common genes and DNA. Clone size and V and J calls follow TCRdb, not the original study. This sample is represented by hundreds of thousands of distinct CDR3 sequences; 47% of them were singletons. The ten largest clones add up to 7.8% of the sample.

Concerning this clonotype: This clone's antigen is unknown. Per-base qualities were not stored, and no clone one base away is much larger.

Paper-wide results and their limitations: Around 31 CD8+ CDR3 sequences were shared between patients and controls but appeared highly expressed in patients and within their immunodominant clones. CD8+ Simpson's diversity did not differ significantly between patients and healthy controls (P=0.060).

The CDR3 starts with the cysteine, ends with the phenylalanine, and has 12 residues. The kept DNA is CDR3 alone, 36 bases in frame from the first base. From a lookup of the germline V gene, CDR1 and CDR2 are SGHTA and FQGTGA. At the junction V is shortened by 3 bases and J by 9 bases, with 11 bases in between. The receptor's source is a human donor with aplastic anemia. The chain joins TRBV7-3 to TRBJ2-5; the D gene identity is not certain. Sequenced: sorted CD4+, CD8+, or CD8+CD57+ T cells (not recorded which) from PBMCs. The CDR3 corresponds to CASSLNTVPQYF. The DNA reads as follows: TGTGCCAGCAGCTTGAATACAGTTCCCCAGTACTTC.